Below are 5 T cell receptor beta chains sequenced from a single sample in a study of T cells in tumors after PD-1 blockade (dated by TCRdb to the late 2010s). The intended sense of this specimen's time point label: before anti-PD-1 therapy. Library creation used the immunoSEQ multiplex PCR assay. The clones in this table, taken by TCRdb from immuneACCESS, are in-frame only. Not every clone is retained; where verified, under half of the shortfall comes from an unresolved V gene, and the cause of the rest is unknown. Across this sample there are about 20,000 clones, with about three quarters seen only once. The biggest ten clones account for roughly 25% of the sample. Material: PBMCs, obtained before anti-PD-1 treatment. These receptors all come from a human donor with basal cell carcinoma.

This clone was observed a handful of times. The rearrangement joins TRBV7-6 to TRBJ1-5, with TRBD1 as a possible D gene (6 bases). V was pared by 5 bases and J by 4 bases, with 12 bases between. The CDR3 spans 14 residues. The germline gives CDR1 SGHVS, CDR2 FNYEAQ. In DNA, the CDR3 is TGTGCCAGCAGCCATTTGGGGGCTAATCAGCCCCAGCATTTT. Its protein product is CASSHLGANQPQHF.

This clone was seen only once. The gene calls are TRBV6-5 and TRBJ2-1; 14 bases align to TRBD2. The V gene's germline CDR1 is MNHEY and CDR2 SVGAGI. V dropped 6 bases and J dropped 9; count of bases not matched to a gene: 4. The CDR3 covers 14 residues. CDR3 DNA: TGTGCCAGCAGGCGGGGACTAGCGGGAGTTGAGCAGTTCTTC. Its translation is CASRRGLAGVEQFF.

The V call is TRBV20-1, the J call TRBJ2-5; 13 bases line up with TRBD2. There are 15 residues in the CDR3. V gave up 3 bases and J gave up 5 bases; unmatched junction bases: 6. Germline lookup yields CDR1 DFQATT and CDR2 SNEGSKA (reference sequence). CDR3 in DNA: TGCAGTGCTAGTACCGGGACTAGCGGGATGGAGACCCAGTACTTC. Amino acid sequence: CSASTGTSGMETQYF.

The CDR3 is CASSLLDRGQAFF. In DNA, the CDR3 is TGTGCCAGCAGTTTACTGGACCGGGGTCAAGCTTTCTTT. The chain uses TRBV28 and TRBJ1-1; no clear D gene. Per germline, CDR1 MDHEN and CDR2 SYDVKM. The CDR3 has 13 residues. V was pared by 2 bases and J by 9 bases, with 13 bases between.

The chain combines TRBV7-6 with TRBJ2-1, with D unclear. The germline CDR1 and CDR2 sequences are SGHVS and FNYEAQ. V was cut by 4 bases and J by 7 bases, with 11 bases left in between. The CDR3 contains 13 residues. CDR3 nucleotides: TGTGCCAGCAGCTCGACGACTGGGAATGAGCAGTTCTTC. Its translation is CASSSTTGNEQFF.